These T cell receptor beta chains were read from a single sample in a study of control samples from healthy donors and cancer patients. TCRdb's table, derived via immunoSEQ multiplex PCR, lists solely in-frame clones and lacks some. The profile shows about 51,000 clones, about nine tenths of them singletons. The sequenced sample was PBMCs. These receptors all come from a man between 50 and 59 years old with head and neck cancer. CDR3s include the opening cysteine and the closing phenylalanine or tryptophan. The D gene is left open where the match is weak. Rows may omit the clone size; those that give it use once, few, many or a size class.

size: .
D: .
J: TRBJ2-3
V: TRBV3-1/TRBV3-2
CDR3: CASSQIWGGTDTQYF
DNA: TGTGCCAGCAGCCAAATCTGGGGGGGCACAGATACGCAGTATTTT

size: .
D: TRBD2
J: TRBJ2-5
V: TRBV2
CDR3: CASSELAGVGETQYF
DNA: TGTGCCAGCAGTGAACTAGCGGGAGTAGGAGAGACCCAGTACTTC

size: .
D: .
J: TRBJ2-3
V: TRBV4-3
CDR3: CASSQDADSSDTQYF
DNA: TGCGCCAGCAGCCAAGACGCGGACTCATCAGATACGCAGTATTTT

size: once
D: .
J: TRBJ1-6
V: TRBV7-9
CDR3: CASSLGVGDNSPLHF
DNA: TGTGCCAGCAGCTTGGGCGTCGGGGATAATTCACCCCTCCACTTT

size: .
D: .
J: TRBJ2-1
V: TRBV12-3/TRBV12-4
CDR3: CASSSTGGWLFF
DNA: TGTGCCAGCAGTTCGACCGGAGGTTGGTTGTTCTTC

size: .
D: .
J: TRBJ2-3
V: TRBV10-1
CDR3: CASAGVSTDTQYF
DNA: TGCGCCAGTGCAGGGGTGAGCACAGATACGCAGTATTTT

size: .
D: TRBD1
J: TRBJ2-7
V: TRBV5-8
CDR3: CASSSDRNYEQYF
DNA: TGTGCCAGCAGTTCGGACAGGAACTACGAGCAGTACTTC

size: .
D: TRBD1
J: TRBJ2-2
V: TRBV15
CDR3: CATRLRQGPNTGELFF
DNA: TGTGCCACCAGACTAAGACAGGGGCCTAACACCGGGGAGCTGTTTTTT

size: .
D: TRBD2
J: TRBJ2-1
V: TRBV25-1
CDR3: CASSLGTSGEFF
DNA: TGTGCCAGCAGTCTAGGGACTAGCGGGGAGTTCTTC

size: .
D: .
J: TRBJ2-3
V: TRBV5-6
CDR3: CASSFVPRGRTDTQYF
DNA: TGTGCCAGCAGCTTTGTGCCCAGGGGGAGGACAGATACGCAGTATTTT

size: once
D: TRBD1
J: TRBJ2-7
V: TRBV9
CDR3: CASSRGHPGQYSYEQYF
DNA: TGTGCCAGCAGTAGGGGGCATCCGGGACAGTACTCCTACGAGCAGTACTTC

size: few
D: .
J: TRBJ2-1
V: TRBV9
CDR3: CASSVDPLSYNEQFF
DNA: TGTGCCAGCAGCGTAGATCCATTATCATACAATGAGCAGTTCTTC

size: .
D: .
J: TRBJ1-6
V: TRBV7-9
CDR3: CASSPPTGLNSPLHF
DNA: TGTGCCAGCAGCCCACCGACAGGACTAAATTCACCCCTCCACTTT

size: .
D: .
J: TRBJ1-1
V: TRBV19
CDR3: CASSLNQLGAFF
DNA: TGTGCCAGTAGTCTCAATCAGCTGGGGGCTTTCTTT

size: once
D: .
J: TRBJ1-6
V: TRBV5-6
CDR3: CASSLGEALHF
DNA: TGTGCCAGCAGCTTAGGTGAGGCCCTCCACTTT

size: few
D: TRBD1
J: TRBJ2-7
V: TRBV5-1
CDR3: CASSTRTGGHEQYF
DNA: TGCGCCAGCAGCACCCGGACAGGGGGCCACGAGCAGTACTTC

size: .
D: .
J: TRBJ2-7
V: TRBV28
CDR3: CASMSQGTYEQYF
DNA: TGTGCCAGCATGTCCCAGGGGACCTACGAGCAGTACTTC

size: few
D: .
J: TRBJ2-3
V: TRBV3-1/TRBV3-2
CDR3: CASSQDAGADTQYF
DNA: TGTGCCAGCAGCCAGGACGCGGGCGCAGATACGCAGTATTTT

size: .
D: .
J: TRBJ2-7
V: TRBV30
CDR3: CAWSSSAPKKYF
DNA: TGTGCCTGGAGTTCTTCAGCCCCAAAAAAGTACTTC

size: .
D: .
J: TRBJ2-5
V: TRBV7-2
CDR3: CASSSRPGWETQYF
DNA: TGTGCCAGCAGTTCCCGTCCGGGGTGGGAGACCCAGTACTTC

size: .
D: .
J: TRBJ1-5
V: TRBV4-1
CDR3: CASSPYTGQTSYSNQPQHF
DNA: TGCGCCAGCAGCCCCTATACCGGGCAGACATCTTATAGCAATCAGCCCCAGCATTTT

size: once
D: TRBD1
J: TRBJ2-2
V: TRBV5-4
CDR3: CASRSGQGTPGELFF
DNA: TGTGCCAGCAGATCGGGACAGGGGACTCCCGGGGAGCTGTTTTTT

size: .
D: .
J: TRBJ2-2
V: TRBV9
CDR3: CASSKANTGELFF
DNA: TGTGCCAGCAGCAAGGCGAACACCGGGGAGCTGTTTTTT

size: once
D: .
J: TRBJ2-1
V: TRBV11-2
CDR3: CASSLDSRGRGEQFF
DNA: TGTGCCAGCAGCTTAGATAGCAGGGGGAGGGGTGAGCAGTTCTTC

size: .
D: .
J: TRBJ1-2
V: TRBV7-8
CDR3: CASSLGVSLGLGNGYTF
DNA: TGTGCCAGCAGCTTAGGGGTTTCCCTGGGCCTGGGGAATGGCTACACCTTC

size: .
D: .
J: TRBJ2-6
V: TRBV7-3
CDR3: CASSLDLVYSGANVLTF
DNA: TGTGCCAGCAGCTTAGATCTGGTTTACTCTGGGGCCAACGTCCTGACTTTC

size: .
D: .
J: TRBJ1-6
V: TRBV3-1/TRBV3-2
CDR3: CASSLPGRDGPLHF
DNA: TGTGCCAGCAGCCTTCCTGGCAGGGACGGACCCCTCCACTTT

size: .
D: TRBD1
J: TRBJ1-5
V: TRBV7-2
CDR3: CASSFTGGSNQPQHF
DNA: TGTGCCAGCAGCTTCACAGGGGGTAGCAATCAGCCCCAGCATTTT

size: .
D: .
J: TRBJ2-7
V: TRBV7-9
CDR3: CASRANSYEQYF
DNA: TGTGCCAGCAGGGCCAATTCCTACGAGCAGTACTTC

size: .
D: .
J: TRBJ2-7
V: TRBV7-9
CDR3: CASSFVGSYEQYF
DNA: TGTGCCAGCAGCTTCGTGGGTTCCTACGAGCAGTACTTC

size: .
D: .
J: TRBJ2-2
V: TRBV6-5
CDR3: CASRGRWNTGELFF
DNA: TGTGCCAGCAGGGGGCGGTGGAACACCGGGGAGCTGTTTTTT

size: .
D: .
J: TRBJ2-2
V: TRBV24-1
CDR3: CATSDPTGGYAELFF
DNA: TGTGCCACCAGTGATCCTACGGGGGGCTACGCGGAGCTGTTTTTT

size: .
D: .
J: TRBJ1-5
V: TRBV28
CDR3: CASRSAYSNQPQHF
DNA: TGTGCCAGCAGATCCGCGTATAGCAATCAGCCCCAGCATTTT

size: .
D: .
J: TRBJ1-1
V: TRBV5-1
CDR3: CASSLGSGGLMNTEAFF
DNA: TGCGCCAGCAGCTTGGGGTCTGGGGGGCTGATGAACACTGAAGCTTTCTTT

size: .
D: .
J: TRBJ2-3
V: TRBV5-4
CDR3: CASSTFIRDTQYF
DNA: TGTGCCAGCAGCACCTTCATTCGAGATACGCAGTATTTT

size: .
D: TRBD2
J: TRBJ2-2
V: TRBV7-9
CDR3: CASRERGPATGELFF
DNA: TGTGCCAGCCGTGAGCGGGGGCCCGCGACCGGGGAGCTGTTTTTT

size: .
D: .
J: TRBJ2-2
V: TRBV5-5
CDR3: CASSLGAGTGELFF
DNA: TGTGCCAGCAGCTTGGGTGCAGGGACCGGGGAGCTGTTTTTT

size: .
D: TRBD1
J: TRBJ1-4
V: TRBV7-8
CDR3: CASSLQGEDEKLFF
DNA: TGTGCCAGCAGCTTACAGGGGGAGGATGAAAAACTGTTTTTT

size: .
D: .
J: TRBJ1-4
V: TRBV30
CDR3: CAWESSSEKLFF
DNA: TGTGCCTGGGAATCCTCGTCTGAAAAACTGTTTTTT

size: .
D: TRBD1
J: TRBJ1-4
V: TRBV30
CDR3: CAWSSDRDEEKLFF
DNA: TGTGCCTGGAGTTCGGACAGGGACGAGGAAAAACTGTTTTTT

size: .
D: TRBD1
J: TRBJ2-7
V: TRBV10-3
CDR3: CAIGLDRVEPYEQYF
DNA: TGTGCCATCGGGCTGGACAGGGTAGAGCCGTACGAGCAGTACTTC

size: .
D: .
J: TRBJ1-5
V: TRBV21-1
CDR3: CASSDRDRGRGPNNQPQHF
DNA: TGTGCCAGCAGCGACCGGGACAGGGGGCGGGGGCCCAACAATCAGCCCCAGCATTTT

size: .
D: TRBD2
J: TRBJ2-2
V: TRBV2
CDR3: CARTSANTGELFF
DNA: TGTGCCAGAACTAGCGCGAACACCGGGGAGCTGTTTTTT

size: once
D: TRBD1
J: TRBJ1-1
V: TRBV2
CDR3: CASSVQGAAEAFF
DNA: TGTGCCAGCAGTGTACAGGGGGCGGCTGAAGCTTTCTTT

size: once
D: .
J: TRBJ2-1
V: TRBV6-5
CDR3: CASSSENEQFF
DNA: TGTGCCAGCAGTTCCGAAAATGAGCAGTTCTTC